A selection of T cell receptor beta chains follows, all from one sample in a study of OX40 agonist ivuxolimab in advanced cancers. Only in-frame clones appear in the TCRdb table, and some are missing; sequencing was by immunoSEQ multiplex PCR. The data contain tens of thousands of clones, 83% of them singletons. The material was CD4+ or CD8+ T cells sorted from blood, obtained in a trial of the OX40 agonist ivuxolimab. These receptors originate from an adult with an advanced solid tumor such as melanoma, head and neck, liver or kidney cancer. The CDR3 runs from the conserved cysteine through the conserved F or W. Fields, in order: D gene, J gene, V gene, clone size, CDR3 protein, CDR3 DNA. D genes are given only for firm matches. Where a row states a size, it is once, few, many or the class of an expanded clone; other rows omit it.

- TRBJ2-7 TRBV19 - CASSHLPGQLGSYEQYF TGTGCCAGTAGCCACCTTCCGGGGCAATTAGGCTCCTACGAGCAGTACTTC
TRBD2 TRBJ2-1 TRBV14 - CASSQDVAGDEQFF TGTGCCAGCAGCCAAGACGTAGCGGGGGATGAGCAGTTCTTC
TRBD1 TRBJ2-2 TRBV9 - CASSPEGAATGELFF TGTGCCAGCAGCCCCGAGGGGGCGGCCACCGGGGAGCTGTTTTTT
- TRBJ2-1 TRBV7-8 - CASSAGGVYNEQFF TGTGCCAGCAGCGCAGGGGGGGTCTACAATGAGCAGTTCTTC
- TRBJ2-1 TRBV30 - CAWSVDGYNEQFF TGTGCCTGGAGTGTCGACGGGTACAATGAGCAGTTCTTC
- TRBJ2-3 TRBV7-2 - CASSSYPTQYF TGTGCCAGCAGCTCATACCCCACGCAGTATTTT
- TRBJ1-4 TRBV10-3 - CAIRRDGGNEKLFF TGTGCCATCAGGCGGGACGGAGGTAATGAAAAACTGTTTTTT
- TRBJ2-5 TRBV18 - CASSPTGKETQYF TGTGCCAGCTCACCAACAGGGAAAGAGACCCAGTACTTC
- TRBJ2-7 TRBV2 - CASSSPGQGHEQYF TGTGCCAGCAGTTCCCCCGGTCAAGGCCACGAGCAGTACTTC
TRBD2 TRBJ2-1 TRBV30 - CAGGAGGPTEQFF TGTGCCGGAGGGGCGGGAGGGCCAACTGAGCAGTTCTTC
- TRBJ1-4 TRBV4-1 - CASSQNEKLFF TGCGCCAGCAGCCAAAATGAAAAACTGTTTTTT
- TRBJ1-4 TRBV30 - CAWSVGSVATNEKLFF TGTGCCTGGAGTGTAGGCTCGGTTGCAACTAATGAAAAACTGTTTTTT
- TRBJ1-1 TRBV18 few CASSPPKGLDTEAFF TGTGCCAGCTCACCACCAAAGGGGCTTGACACTGAAGCTTTCTTT
TRBD1 TRBJ1-1 TRBV19 - CATHPAGGAAFF TGTGCCACCCACCCTGCAGGGGGTGCGGCTTTCTTT
TRBD2 TRBJ2-3 TRBV6-6 - CASVRLAGALTDTQYF TGTGCCAGCGTTCGACTAGCGGGGGCCCTCACAGATACGCAGTATTTT
- TRBJ1-6 TRBV6-1 - CASSEANSPLHF TGTGCCAGCAGTGAAGCAAATTCACCCCTCCACTTT
TRBD2 TRBJ2-7 TRBV7-3 - CASSLARTSGRAHEQYF TGTGCCAGCAGCTTAGCGAGGACTAGCGGGAGGGCCCACGAGCAGTACTTC
TRBD2 TRBJ2-7 TRBV7-2 once CASSLLAGGPAEQYF TGTGCCAGCAGCTTACTAGCGGGGGGGCCGGCCGAGCAGTACTTC
TRBD2 TRBJ2-3 TRBV7-8 - CASSLVMRGAPNTDTQYF TGTGCCAGCAGCTTAGTGATGCGGGGGGCCCCGAATACAGATACGCAGTATTTT
- TRBJ1-3 TRBV19 - CASSPLIPGAGNTIYF TGTGCCAGTAGCCCCTTGATCCCGGGGGCTGGAAACACCATATATTTT
TRBD2 TRBJ2-7 TRBV6-6 - CASSSPGLDSYEQYF TGTGCCAGCAGCTCACCGGGACTAGACTCCTACGAGCAGTACTTC
- TRBJ1-1 TRBV10-3 - CATRQPPNGEAFF TGTGCCACCAGACAGCCCCCGAACGGGGAAGCTTTCTTT
- TRBJ2-3 TRBV5-1 - CASSYEHDTQYF TGCGCCAGCAGCTACGAGCATGATACGCAGTATTTT
- TRBJ2-2 TRBV2 - CASSAGYNTGELFF TGTGCCAGCAGTGCAGGGTATAACACCGGGGAGCTGTTTTTT
TRBD2 TRBJ2-2 TRBV25-1 - CASRRGAGELFF TGTGCCAGCAGGCGGGGGGCCGGGGAGCTGTTTTTT
- TRBJ2-1 TRBV27 - CASSLKGWCNEQFF TGTGCCAGCAGTTTAAAGGGCTGGTGCAATGAGCAGTTCTTC
- TRBJ1-2 TRBV10-2 - CASSIQRSGYTF TGCGCCAGCAGCATCCAACGAAGCGGCTACACCTTC
- TRBJ2-3 TRBV5-1 - CASSLLYPTDTQYF TGCGCCAGCAGCTTGCTGTATCCCACAGATACGCAGTATTTT
- TRBJ2-2 TRBV5-1 - CASSLGLSGTGELFF TGCGCCAGCAGCTTGGGCCTGAGTGGGACCGGGGAGCTGTTTTTT
- TRBJ2-7 TRBV6-5 - CASTRSTGAKEQYF TGTGCCAGCACCCGCTCGACCGGAGCGAAGGAACAGTACTTC
- TRBJ1-1 TRBV11-2 few CASSLDSIGTEAFF TGTGCCAGCAGCTTAGATTCAATAGGGACTGAAGCTTTCTTT
TRBD1 TRBJ1-1 TRBV14 - CASSLRTGLMNTEAFF TGTGCCAGCAGCTTACGGACAGGGTTAATGAACACTGAAGCTTTCTTT
- TRBJ1-1 TRBV19 - CASTLTLNTEAFF TGTGCCAGTACCCTGACCTTGAACACTGAAGCTTTCTTT